This T cell receptor beta chain emerged from a study of molecular identifiers for immune sequencing clone quantification (dated by TCRdb to the late 2010s). Background on the whole study: For a replicate experiment, RNA from roughly 20,000 or 100,000 naive CD8 T cells was divided into five aliquots, and four of the five aliquots were sequenced. This methods study used CD8 T cells to benchmark TCR RNA copy counting and molecular-identifier clustering-based TCR repertoire sequencing (MIDCIRS). Here is what the overall study found, with its caveats: When barcode sub-clustering was omitted, TCR diversity was inflated by chimeric consensus sequences, with chimeras reaching as high as 47%. The naive libraries included spiked-in Jurkat TCR RNA (roughly 9 copies' worth), and this RNA is not part of the donor repertoire. Clones above 20 RNA copies held over 97% of molecules in CMV-specific effector cells but under 1% in naive cells. Highly expanded clone sizes could be underestimated because identical TCR molecules may share a barcode. Modeling indicated approximately 3.2 TCR RNA copies recovered per cell, compared with roughly 9.7 by digital PCR, which implies a capture efficiency of approximately 29%. A single cell's worth of spiked-in Jurkat TCR RNA was reported detectable even among under 1.3 million naive CD8 T cells.

About this clonotype: Its antigen has not been determined. The junction shows a germline mismatch at one end, possibly a read error.

The CDR3 runs 18 amino acids, cysteine and phenylalanine included. Of the read, only the CDR3 DNA is kept; its 54 bases are in frame from base 1. From a lookup of the germline V gene, CDR1 and CDR2 are SGHNT and YENEEA. Libraries of naive CD8 T cells were generated from roughly 18,000 to 920,000 sorted cells, with 10%, 30% or 50% of the purified RNA used. Naive CD8 T cells, defined as CD8+CD4-CCR7+CD45RA+, were FACS-sorted into RLT Plus buffer on a BD FACSAria II. Roughly 10 TCR copies' worth of Jurkat RNA were spiked into 20,000-1,000,000 naive CD8 T cell samples to test detection sensitivity. CD8 T cells were enriched with RosetteSep CD8+ T Cell Enrichment Cocktail and Ficoll-Paque, followed by ACK red cell lysis. Receptor amplification or capture employed PCR. Sequenced using an Illumina HiSeq 4000. Bulk TCR libraries were prepared as previously described, using TCR primers listed in Table S5. Total RNA was purified with the Qiagen AllPrep DNA/RNA kit. Before analysis, reads from multiple sequencing runs of one library were combined. Per the source publication's procedure: Reads were retained only if their TCR constant sequence matched exactly, and those retained reads were trimmed to 150 nt and grouped according to their 12-nt molecular barcodes. Reads inside each barcode group were sub-clustered using a 15% Levenshtein threshold, and a quality-weighted consensus sequence was constructed for each RNA molecule. Non-functional sequences were filtered out, along with any lower-count sequence sitting one edit away from another sequence. On the basis of fitting two negative binomial distributions, barcode sub-clusters with fewer than 20% of the maximum read count were discarded. TCRdb applied fastp at Q25 and MiXCR to the public reads, then kept only in-frame beta chains. Rows with a matching CDR3 protein are joined into one entry that keeps the most common DNA and genes. These V and J calls rely on TCRdb rather than the paper's analysis. The sample contains approximately 550,000 distinct CDR3 sequences, 20% to 25% of them found a single time. The leading ten clones occupy around 0.84% of the sample.

The V and J genes are TRBV11-3 and TRBJ2-6, with 9 bases aligning to TRBD2. Sequenced material: naive CD8+ T cells from blood, with Jurkat cell RNA spiked in. Per the publication, the cell subset or site label means: FACS-sorted CD8+CD4-CCR7+CD45RA+ naive T cells. This receptor was identified in a human donor in good health. Some libraries in this study had Jurkat cell RNA spiked in. The CDR3 region has the sequence CASKPSSGDFSGANGLTF. The DNA reads as follows: TGTGCCAGCAAACCTTCTAGCGGGGATTTCTCTGGGGCCAACGGCCTGACTTTC.